Presented here are 2 T cell receptor beta chains from one specimen sequenced in a study of blood T cell repertoires in COVID-19. Produced via immunoSEQ multiplex PCR; TCRdb's table is partial and in-frame only. This table has approximately 300,000 clones, roughly 90% appearing once. Source material: PBMCs or T cells enriched from blood (not recorded which). These receptors were taken from a woman in her 30s who had been exposed to COVID-19.

V is TRBV5-1 and J is TRBJ1-2; weak D call: TRBD1 (5 bases). The CDR3 loop spans 16 amino acids. The ends were cut back, 6 bases at V and 1 base at J, with 19 bases in the middle. In germline, CDR1 is SGHRS, CDR2 YFSETQ. CDR3: CASKFGVGQGNYGYTF. The CDR3 DNA sequence: TGCGCCAGCAAGTTTGGAGTAGGGCAGGGTAACTATGGCTACACCTTC.

The V gene is TRBV24-1, the J gene TRBJ1-5, with TRBD1 matching 8 bases. V dropped 9 bases and J dropped 3; count of bases not matched to a gene: 6. The CDR3 runs to 14 residues. Germline loops: CDR1 KGHDR, CDR2 SFDVKD. For the CDR3, the DNA is TGTGCCACCGGAGGGACAGGCTTCAATCAGCCCCAGCATTTT. This codes for CATGGTGFNQPQHF.